Shown below are 17 T cell receptor beta chains from a single sample sequenced in a study of CD8+CD57+ T cells in acquired aplastic anemia. TCR beta VDJ and CDR3 profiling used genomic DNA as template. One entry per CDR3 protein, called by TCRdb with MiXCR from the reads. The sample shows 400,000 to 450,000 distinct CDR3 sequences, 65% to 80% of them seen only once. The sequenced material came from sorted CD4+, CD8+, or CD8+CD57+ T cells (not recorded which) from PBMCs. The source is a human donor in good health, serving as a control.

About this clonotype: Its ends do not fully match the called genes, so a read error is possible. V and J are TRBV7-2 and TRBJ2-7; a possible D gene is TRBD2 (5 bases). Germline CDR1 is SGHTA and CDR2 is FQGNSA. This CDR3 region has 12 residues. DNA of the CDR3: TGTACCAGCAGTTTGACTACACACGAGCAATACTTC. Amino acid sequence: CTSSLTTHEQYF.

This clonotype was counted once. The chain links TRBV7-2 to TRBJ1-1; D gene ambiguous. Germline V gene data show CDR1 as SGHTA and CDR2 as FQGNSA. The CDR3 covers 12 residues. V dropped 5 bases and J dropped 14 bases, with 18 bases sitting between them. CDR3 coding DNA: TGTGCCAGCAGCCACCGGTATGGCCGGGCCTTCTTT. Translating gives CASSHRYGRAFF. The full variable domain, in which reference TRBV7-2 and TRBJ1-1 provide the parts outside the CDR3, is GAGVSQSPSNKVTEKGKDVELRCDPISGHTALYWYRQSLGQGLEFLIYFQGNSAPDKSGLPSDRFSAERTGGSVSTLTIQRTQQEDSAVYLCASSHRYGRAFFGQGTRLTVV.

This clonotype showed up many times. The chain joins TRBV7-9 to TRBJ1-1; weak D call: TRBD1 (6 bases). CDR1 and CDR2 from the germline V gene are SEHNR and FQNEAQ (reference sequence). There are 14 residues in the CDR3. Between the trimmed V and J ends, which lost 5 bases and 0 bases, there was a span of 10 bases. CDR3 sequence reads: CASSPDSLNTEAFF. CDR3 nucleotides: TGTGCCAGCAGCCCGGACAGCTTGAACACTGAAGCTTTCTTT.

In this sample, this clonotype turned up a few times. CDR3 amino acids: CASSEGAGGHSYEQYF. The CDR3 nucleotides are TGTGCCAGCAGTGAAGGGGCAGGGGGCCACTCCTACGAGCAGTACTTC. The rearrangement joins TRBV7-9 to TRBJ2-7, with 8 bases fitting TRBD1. The CDR3 length is 16 residues. Trimming cost V 6 bases and J 0 bases; bases outside gene matches: 10. CDR1 and CDR2 from the germline V gene are SEHNR and FQNEAQ (reference sequence).

Points on this clonotype: At one end, the junction sequence differs from germline, possibly due to a read error. The chain has TRBV29-1 and TRBJ1-1, with 9 bases that match TRBD1. Germline CDR1 SQVTM, CDR2 ANQGSEA. This CDR3 comprises 12 residues. CDR3 protein: CSVRQGESEAFF. In nucleotides, the CDR3 is TGCAGCGTCCGACAGGGGGAATCTGAAGCCTTCTTT.

As regards this clonotype: Because the CDR3's place on the DNA is in doubt, the DNA is left out and the CDR3 is given as listed by TCRdb. The V and J genes are TRBV7-3 and TRBJ2-2; the listed D gene, TRBD1, was not tested against the DNA. Germline V gene sequence: CDR1 SGHTA, CDR2 FQGTGA. A total of 15 residues make up the CDR3, ends included. The CDR3 spells CASSPRPTSSTSGFF.

The rearrangement links TRBV12-3 or TRBV12-4 to TRBJ2-7; TRBD1 matches at 11 bases. The CDR3 runs to 16 residues. After removal of 10 bases from V and 3 bases from J, the junction contained 14 bases not matched to a gene. The CDR3 here is CATSREGTGGYYEQYF. The CDR3 DNA reads as TGTGCCACCAGCAGAGAAGGGACAGGGGGTTACTACGAGCAGTACTTC.

The chain is built from TRBV7-3 and TRBJ2-1, with 10 bases matching TRBD1. The trim removed 1 base at V and 4 bases at J, leaving 13 bases unmatched. Germline CDR1 reads SGHTA; CDR2 reads FQGTGA. The CDR3 covers 19 residues. The CDR3 is CASSLRMDRGSPWYNEQFF. CDR3 DNA: TGTGCCAGCAGCTTAAGAATGGACAGGGGGTCTCCTTGGTACAATGAGCAGTTCTTC. Together with reference TRBV7-3 and TRBJ2-1, the CDR3 gives the full variable domain: GAGVSQTPSNKVTEKGKYVELRCDPISGHTALYWYRQSLGQGPEFLIYFQGTGAADDSGLPNDRFFAVRPEGSVSTLKIQRTERGDSAVYLCASSLRMDRGSPWYNEQFFGPGTRLTVL.

The chain uses TRBV10-3 and TRBJ2-3, with 13 bases that match TRBD2. Germline assignment: CDR1 ENHRY and CDR2 SYGVKD. This CDR3 has 17 residues. J gave up 6 bases and V 2 bases, and 8 bases lay outside the gene matches. In DNA form, the CDR3 reads TGTGCCATCAGTGAGCCCCCGACTAGCGGGGGGCCTGATACGCAGTATTTT. Protein sequence: CAISEPPTSGGPDTQYF.

This sequence joins TRBV7-2 and TRBJ1-1, with TRBD1 matching 7 bases. After removal of 4 bases from V and 5 bases from J, the junction contained 7 bases not matched to a gene. Germline V lookup: CDR1 SGHTA, CDR2 FQGNSA. The CDR3 totals 14 residues. The CDR3 coding sequence is TGTGCCAGCAGCTGGGCGGCAGGGGGGACTGAAGCTTTCTTT. This encodes CASSWAAGGTEAFF.

The chain recombines TRBV20-1 with TRBJ2-5; D tentatively fits TRBD1 or TRBD2 (5 bases each). Per the germline V gene, CDR1 is DFQATT and CDR2 is SNEGSKA (reference sequence). The CDR3 covers 13 residues. The ends were cut back, 3 bases at V and 2 bases at J, with 10 bases in the middle. CDR3 coding DNA: TGCAGTGCTAGTCCCGGGACGCAAGAGACCCAGTACTTC. This gives the protein CSASPGTQETQYF.

On this clonotype: At one end, the junction sequence differs from germline, possibly due to a read error. The chain recombines TRBV2 with TRBJ2-1, with D possibly matching TRBD1 (5 bases). CDR1 and CDR2 from the germline V gene are SNHLY and FYNNEI. The CDR3 is 12 amino acids. CDR3 residues: CASSGGSNEQFF. DNA for the CDR3: TGTGCCAGCAGTGGGGGCTCCAATGAACAGTTCTTC.

As for this clonotype: Because the CDR3 is missing its conserved closing phenylalanine or tryptophan, this is likely a read error. No DNA is shown, since the ends of the CDR3 on it are uncertain; the CDR3 is the one TCRdb lists. The rearrangement joins TRBV7-3 to TRBJ1-2. Germline V gene data show CDR1 as SGHTA and CDR2 as FQGTGA. The CDR3 has 13 amino acids, counting both end residues. CDR3 residues: CASSLVGESGYTS.

This clonotype was seen only a few times. As DNA, the CDR3 is TGTGCCAGCAGCGTAGCGATGAACACTGAAGCTTTCTTT. This codes for CASSVAMNTEAFF. The chain has TRBV9 and TRBJ1-1; D gene uncertain. There are 13 residues in the CDR3. The V gene's germline CDR1 is SGDLS and CDR2 YYNGEE. V was cut by 0 bases and J by 0 bases, with 3 bases left in between. Combining the CDR3 with reference TRBV9 and TRBJ1-1 gives the whole variable domain DSGVTQTPKHLITATGQRVTLRCSPRSGDLSVYWYQQSLDQGLQFLIQYYNGEERAKGNILERFSAQQFPDLHSELNLSSLELGDSALYFCASSVAMNTEAFFGQGTRLTVV.

The chain has TRBV19 and TRBJ1-6, with 8 bases lining up with TRBD1. After removal of 7 bases from V and 9 bases from J, the junction contained 8 bases not matched to a gene. CDR1 and CDR2 from the germline V gene are LNHDA and SQIVND (reference sequence). The CDR3 runs 14 residues. As DNA, the CDR3 is TGTGCCAGTATCGACGGACAGGGAGGTTCACCCCTCCACTTT. Amino acids: CASIDGQGGSPLHF.

This chain joins TRBV5-4 and TRBJ2-7; D is unclear. Germline V gene sequence: CDR1 SGHNT, CDR2 YYREEE (reference sequence). The CDR3 consists of 14 residues. Trimming cost V 4 bases and J 0 bases, with 11 bases left between them. The CDR3 is CASSSAPDSYEQYF. CDR3 sequence (DNA): TGTGCCAGCAGCAGCGCCCCTGACTCCTACGAGCAGTACTTC. Filled out from reference TRBV5-4 and TRBJ2-7, the complete variable domain reads ETGVTQSPTHLIKTRGQQVTLRCSSQSGHNTVSWYQQALGQGPQFIFQYYREEENGRGNFPPRFSGLQFPNYSSELNVNALELDDSALYLCASSSAPDSYEQYFGPGTRLTVT.

This clonotype has a count of ten or more. The chain employs TRBV11-2 and TRBJ1-1; D unresolved. With 0 bases removed from V and 0 bases from J, the gap between germline ends came to 17 bases. The CDR3 has 18 residues. Per the germline V gene, CDR1 is SGHAT and CDR2 is FQNNGV. In DNA, the CDR3 is TGTGCCAGCAGCTTAGATCTTGCACGGCCGGGAATGAACACTGAAGCTTTCTTT. As protein: CASSLDLARPGMNTEAFF. Full variable domain (rest looked up from reference TRBV11-2 and TRBJ1-1): EAGVAQSPRYKIIEKRQSVAFWCNPISGHATLYWYQQILGQGPKLLIQFQNNGVVDDSQLPKDRFSAERLKGVDSTLKIQPAKLEDSAVYLCASSLDLARPGMNTEAFFGQGTRLTVV.